The T cell receptor beta chain described here comes from a study of OX40 agonist ivuxolimab in advanced cancers. About the study: Checkpoint inhibitors had been given previously to 40% of patients. Points from the study as a whole: Also showing low normalized T-cell clonal expansion were some of the nonresponders. Relatively little clonal expansion, among the lowest observed, appeared in partial responders at 0.1-3.0 mg/kg.

Details on this clone: Its antigen is unidentified.

Here immunoSEQ multiplex PCR was the method, and the copy in TCRdb shows in-frame clones only, minus some. Of approximately 100,000 clones in the sample, roughly nine tenths were seen once. The germline V gene encodes CDR1 SGHDN and CDR2 FVKESK. Trimming took 3 bases from V and 4 from J, leaving 12 bases between them. CDR3 length: 14 amino acids. Sequencing was performed on CD4+ or CD8+ T cells sorted from blood, taken in a trial of the OX40 agonist ivuxolimab. This clonotype originated in an adult with an advanced solid tumor such as melanoma, head and neck, liver or kidney cancer. This sequence joins TRBV14 and TRBJ1-1; possible D gene TRBD1, 5 bases. The CDR3 sequence is CASSQRQGGTEAFF. The CDR3 bases are TGTGCCAGCAGCCAGAGGCAGGGCGGCACTGAAGCTTTCTTT.